This entry features one TCR beta chain sequence. This specimen comes from a study of shared clonotypes between healthy human individuals. Original processing notes: ImmunoSEQ yielded junction-only sequences lacking quality scores, so filtering differed. The assay was immunoSEQ multiplex PCR, and TCRdb's table has in-frame clones only and misses some. That table supplies the V and J calls and clone size; D and trimming were determined from the DNA. The sample contains 2 million to 3 million clones, 90% to 95% of which appear only once. This CDR3 spans 15 amino acids. CDR1 SGHAT and CDR2 FQDESV come from the germline V gene (reference sequence). Losses at the gene ends were 3 bases for V and 6 bases for J; bases not matched to a gene: 9.

Sequenced sample: naive CD4+ T cells sorted from blood. The sample's subset: CD45RA+ positively selected. The gene calls are TRBV11-1 and TRBJ2-7; 9 bases map to TRBD1. This sequence was found in a man between 18 and 29 years old in good health. CDR3 sequence (DNA): TGTGCCAGCAGCTTCCAGACCGGGACAGGGACCGAGCAGTACTTC. It is translated as CASSFQTGTGTEQYF. The full variable domain, in which reference TRBV11-1 and TRBJ2-7 provide the parts outside the CDR3, is EAEVAQSPRYKITEKSQAVAFWCDPISGHATLYWYRQILGQGPELLVQFQDESVVDDSQLPKDRFSAERLKGVDSTLKIQPAELGDSAMYLCASSFQTGTGTEQYFGPGTRLTVT.